The next 23 T cell receptor beta chains were all read from a single sample in a study of T cells in Graves' hyperthyroidism and ophthalmopathy. TCR beta CDR3 sequences were amplified from RNA transcripts. With the HTBI primer set, the TCR CDR3 went through a first round of RT-PCR. TCRdb re-analysed the multiplex PCR reads in MiXCR, keeping a single row per CDR3 protein. Of approximately 570,000 distinct CDR3 sequences in the sample, 15% to 20% are singletons; the top ten hold 40% to 50%. The sample taken for sequencing was blood. These receptors all come from a man between 40 and 49 years old with Graves' ophthalmopathy.

Many counts were recorded for this clonotype. The chain uses TRBV30 and TRBJ2-1; D is unclear. The V and J ends lost 0 bases and 5 bases respectively, with 14 bases between them. Germline assignment: CDR1 GTSNPN and CDR2 SVGIG (reference sequence). This CDR3 is 15 amino acids long. CDR3 region: CAWSVVLTLDNEQFF. The CDR3 coding sequence is TGTGCCTGGAGTGTAGTGCTGACCCTTGACAATGAGCAGTTCTTC.

This clonotype was seen many times. V gene TRBV11-3 combines with J gene TRBJ2-1, with TRBD2 as a possible D gene (6 bases). The length of the CDR3 is 15 residues. V was cut by 5 bases and J by 7 bases, with 18 bases left in between. Germline-derived CDR1 and CDR2 are SGHNT and YENEEA. The CDR3 DNA is TGTGCCAGCAGCCCCACCCCGCAGGGAGGTAATGAGCAGTTCTTC. Encoded protein: CASSPTPQGGNEQFF.

This chain joins TRBV7-9 and TRBJ1-6; 8 bases are a match to TRBD1. J gave up 7 bases and V 5 bases, and 7 bases lay outside the gene matches. CDR3 length equals 15 residues. Germline loops: CDR1 SEHNR, CDR2 FQNEAQ (reference sequence). CDR3 in DNA: TGTGCCAGCAGCGGAGACAGGGGTTCCAATTCACCCCTCCACTTT. Protein product: CASSGDRGSNSPLHF.

This clonotype was detected a few times. The chain links TRBV5-6 to TRBJ2-1; D unclear. Per the germline V gene, CDR1 is SGHDT and CDR2 is YYEEEE. V lost 3 bases to trimming and J lost 10 bases, with 14 bases between them. This CDR3 is 13 amino acids long. The CDR3 DNA reads TGTGCCAGCAGCTCCGGGTTCCCGAACGAGCAGTTCTTC. It is translated as CASSSGFPNEQFF.

A few counts support this clonotype. The CDR3 sequence is CASSSQGGPTEAFF. DNA for the CDR3: TGCGCCAGCAGCTCACAGGGGGGACCCACTGAAGCTTTCTTT. J is TRBJ1-1 and V is TRBV5-1; 8 bases are a match to TRBD1. The CDR3 loop spans 14 amino acids. V shed 3 bases, J shed 4 bases, and the junction held 5 bases outside the gene matches. Germline CDR1 is SGHRS and CDR2 is YFSETQ.

This clonotype was found a few times. The chain combines TRBV27 with TRBJ2-3; D tentatively reads TRBD1 or TRBD2 (6 bases each). Germline V gene sequence: CDR1 MNHEY, CDR2 SMNVEV (reference sequence). The germline V and J ends were trimmed by 0 bases and 0 bases, with 10 bases remaining between them. This CDR3 is 16 amino acids long. DNA for the CDR3: TGTGCCAGCAGTTTATCGCGCGGGACAAGCACAGATACGCAGTATTTT. Its translation: CASSLSRGTSTDTQYF.

This clonotype was seen a few times. J is TRBJ2-2 and V is TRBV11-2; D might be TRBD1 (6 bases). The CDR3 loop spans 17 amino acids. Trimming removed 2 bases from V and 0 bases from J, with 13 bases in between. Germline V lookup: CDR1 SGHAT, CDR2 FQNNGV. CDR3 nucleotides: TGTGCCAGCAGCTTATCCACCCGGACAGCGAACACCGGGGAGCTGTTTTTT. This translates into CASSLSTRTANTGELFF.

This clonotype has at least ten counts. The chain has TRBV11-2 and TRBJ1-1; unclear D gene. Trimming stripped 3 bases from V and 12 bases from J, with 11 bases between. This CDR3 comprises 11 residues. CDR1 SGHAT and CDR2 FQNNGV come from the germline V gene. The CDR3 DNA sequence: TGTGCCAGCAGCTTTATGGGTAGTCCTTTCTTT. This translates into CASSFMGSPFF.

This clonotype was seen a handful of times. The J gene is TRBJ2-1, the V gene TRBV4-2, with 10 bases aligning to TRBD2. The V gene's germline CDR1 is LGHNA and CDR2 YNFKEQ. J gave up 5 bases and V 0 bases, and 7 bases lay outside the gene matches. This CDR3 spans 17 amino acids. The CDR3 region has the DNA TGTGCCAGCAGCCAAGATCTAGGACTAGCGGTCCACAATGAGCAGTTCTTC. This codes for CASSQDLGLAVHNEQFF.

This clonotype has a handful of counts. This chain links TRBV7-6 with TRBJ2-1; D is perhaps TRBD1 or TRBD2 (7 bases each). V gave up 0 bases and J gave up 7 bases, with 13 bases separating them. This CDR3 comprises 15 residues. CDR1 and CDR2 from the germline V gene are SGHVS and FNYEAQ. In DNA form, the CDR3 reads TGTGCCAGCAGCTTAGCGGGAGGGGGCTTTAATGAGCAGTTCTTC. Translated: CASSLAGGGFNEQFF.

This rearrangement joins TRBV20-1 to TRBJ2-1; 10 nucleotides line up with TRBD2. The germline CDR1 and CDR2 sequences are DFQATT and SNEGSKA (reference sequence). The CDR3 has 17 residues. J gave up 9 bases and V 1 base, and 15 bases lay outside the gene matches. CDR3 DNA sequence: TGCAGTGCTAGAGTCCAGGGAGCTAGCGGGAGATCTACTGAGCAGTTCTTC. Its protein product is CSARVQGASGRSTEQFF.

This chain connects TRBV7-6 to TRBJ2-7; 8 bases agree with TRBD2. V was clipped by 3 bases and J by 1 base; unmatched bases: 11. Looked up from germline, CDR1 is SGHVS and CDR2 is FNYEAQ. The CDR3 is 17 residues long. CDR3 region: CASSFGGGGGPSYEQYF. The CDR3 bases are TGTGCCAGCAGCTTCGGGGGGGGGGGGGGGCCTTCCTACGAGCAGTACTTC. The full variable domain, in which reference TRBV7-6 and TRBJ2-7 provide the parts outside the CDR3, is GAGVSQSPRYKVTKRGQDVALRCDPISGHVSLYWYRQALGQGPEFLTYFNYEAQQDKSGLPNDRFSAERPEGSISTLTIQRTEQRDSAMYRCASSFGGGGGPSYEQYFGPGTRLTVT.

This clonotype was observed a few times. The chain has TRBV4-1 and TRBJ1-2, with D perhaps TRBD1 (5 bases). CDR1 is MGHRA and CDR2 is YSYEKL in the germline V gene. V was shortened by 0 bases and J by 5 bases, with 22 bases between the two germline ends. The CDR3 spans 18 residues. DNA for the CDR3: TGCGCCAGCAGCCAAGATCCCCTGGCTGGGCAGGGAGGGTATGGCTACACCTTC. It encodes CASSQDPLAGQGGYGYTF.

This clonotype appeared many times. V usage is TRBV28 and J usage is TRBJ2-1; D is unclear. Germline V CDR1 and CDR2: MDHEN, SYDVKM. This CDR3 has 13 residues. Trimming removed 7 bases at V and 4 bases at J, with 11 bases between. The CDR3, as DNA: TGTGCCAGCACCCCCACTTTATACAATGAGCAGTTCTTC. Translation: CASTPTLYNEQFF.

This clonotype came up many times. The V call is TRBV11-2, the J call TRBJ2-3; 7 bases are shared with TRBD2. The J segment lost 4 bases and the V segment lost 4 bases, leaving 8 bases of the junction unmatched. The CDR3 loop spans 15 amino acids. CDR1 and CDR2 from the germline V gene are SGHAT and FQNNGV. In nucleotides, the CDR3 is TGTGCCAGCAGCTACCAAGCGGGATCGCCAGATACGCAGTATTTT. Translating it yields CASSYQAGSPDTQYF.

The V call is TRBV9, the J call TRBJ2-3; D is perhaps TRBD2 (6 bases). CDR3 length: 18 amino acids. The germline V gene encodes CDR1 SGDLS and CDR2 YYNGEE. Between the trimmed V and J ends, which lost 0 bases and 2 bases, there was a span of 19 bases. Written as DNA, the CDR3 is TGTGCCAGCAGCGTAGAGTCTCAAGCGGGCCCTAACACAGATACGCAGTATTTT. Protein sequence: CASSVESQAGPNTDTQYF.

V and J are TRBV6-1 and TRBJ1-3; 7 bases agree with TRBD1. Germline CDR1 is MNHNS and CDR2 is SASEGT. The CDR3 is made up of 16 amino acids. Unmatched junction bases numbered 12, after V lost 6 bases and J lost 4 bases. This CDR3 reads CASSTGVGYSGNTIYF. The CDR3 DNA sequence: TGTGCCAGCAGCACAGGGGTAGGTTACTCCGGAAACACCATATATTTT.

This clonotype was counted a single time. V and J are TRBV19 and TRBJ1-5; D is unresolved. V lost 6 bases, J lost 0 bases, and 12 bases lay in between. CDR3 length equals 15 residues. Germline CDR1 reads LNHDA; CDR2 reads SQIVND (reference sequence). For the CDR3, the DNA is TGTGCCAGTAGGCGCATCCATTATAGCAATCAGCCCCAGCATTTT. It encodes CASRRIHYSNQPQHF. Looking up the rest from reference TRBV19 and TRBJ1-5 gives the full variable domain: DGGITQSPKYLFRKEGQNVTLSCEQNLNHDAMYWYRQDPGQGLRLIYYSQIVNDFQKGDIAEGYSVSREKKESFPLTVTSAQKNPTAFYLCASRRIHYSNQPQHFGDGTRLSIL.

The chain employs TRBV10-3 and TRBJ1-2; perhaps TRBD1 as D (5 bases). Germline V gene lookup returns CDR1 ENHRY and CDR2 SYGVKD. Trimming pared 3 bases from V and 4 bases from J, leaving 12 bases between. The CDR3 runs to 14 residues. CDR3 DNA: TGTGCCATCAGTGACCCCGACCAGGGCTATGGCTACACCTTC. Its translation is CAISDPDQGYGYTF.

The rearrangement joins TRBV11-2 to TRBJ2-1; 14 bases are shared with TRBD2. CDR3 length: 19 residues. Germline values: CDR1 SGHAT, CDR2 FQNNGV. Trimming took 8 bases from V and 9 from J; bases not matched to a gene: 21. CDR3 protein: CASGYPPTGTSGSHGEQFF. The CDR3 coding sequence is TGTGCCAGCGGATACCCCCCTACCGGGACTAGCGGGAGTCATGGTGAGCAGTTCTTC.

The chain links TRBV7-9 to TRBJ1-3, with D uncertain. Trimming cost V 2 bases and J 4 bases, with 9 bases left between them. Germline V gene lookup returns CDR1 SEHNR and CDR2 FQNEAQ (reference sequence). The CDR3 totals 14 residues. CDR3 coding DNA: TGTGCCAGCAGCTTACGCGGCGAAGGAAACACCATATATTTT. Amino acid sequence: CASSLRGEGNTIYF. The full variable domain, its missing parts supplied by reference TRBV7-9 and TRBJ1-3, is DTGVSQNPRHKITKRGQNVTFRCDPISEHNRLYWYRQTLGQGPEFLTYFQNEAQLEKSRLLSDRFSAERPKGSFSTLEIQRTEQGDSAMYLCASSLRGEGNTIYFGEGSWLTVV.

Comments on this clonotype: At one end the junction does not follow the germline gene, possibly because of a read error. The gene calls are TRBV7-7 and TRBJ2-1; TRBD2 might be the D (7 bases). Germline V lookup: CDR1 SSHAT, CDR2 FNYEAQ (reference sequence). This CDR3 spans 16 amino acids. CDR3 residues: CASSLGVGGRNNEQFF. Written as DNA, the CDR3 is TGTGCTAGCAGCTTAGGAGTCGGGGGGCGGAACAATGAGCAGTTCTTC.

This clonotype occurred once. The chain recombines TRBV25-1 with TRBJ1-2; no definite D call. Germline CDR1 is MGHDK and CDR2 is SYGVNS. This CDR3 comprises 14 residues. V dropped 1 base and J dropped 0 bases, with 6 bases sitting between them. CDR3 nucleotide sequence: TGTGCCAGCAGTGAATTTGGCGCTAACTATGGCTACACCTTC. It codes for CASSEFGANYGYTF.